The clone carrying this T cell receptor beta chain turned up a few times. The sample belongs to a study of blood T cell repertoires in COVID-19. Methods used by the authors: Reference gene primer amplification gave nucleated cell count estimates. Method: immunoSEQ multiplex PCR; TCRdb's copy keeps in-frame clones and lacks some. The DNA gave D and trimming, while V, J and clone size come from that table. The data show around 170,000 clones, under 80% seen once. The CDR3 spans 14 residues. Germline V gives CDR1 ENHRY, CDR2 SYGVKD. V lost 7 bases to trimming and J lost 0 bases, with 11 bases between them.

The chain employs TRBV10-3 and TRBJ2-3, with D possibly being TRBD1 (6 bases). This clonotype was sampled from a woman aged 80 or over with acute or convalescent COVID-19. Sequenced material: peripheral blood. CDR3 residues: CAIKGDTSTDTQYF. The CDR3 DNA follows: TGTGCCATCAAGGGGGATACTAGCACAGATACGCAGTATTTT.